The clone carrying this T cell receptor (beta chain) was seen more than once but under ten times. Its antigen is currently unknown. Looked up from germline, CDR1 is LNHNV and CDR2 is YYDKDF (reference sequence). There are 12 residues in the CDR3. V shed 11 bases and J shed 6 bases, with 14 bases lying between them. This record comes from a study of early T cells in non-severe SARS-CoV-2 infection. MiXCR was run by TCRdb on the 5' RACE reads, yielding one entry per CDR3 protein. Altogether 50,000 to 65,000 distinct CDR3 sequences are present, around 10% being singletons, with the ten largest covering roughly 18%. Study-level points and caveats: Reliance on VDJdb matching favored anti-spike CD8 responses; private and CD4 specificities were missed.

This chain uses TRBV15 with TRBJ1-5; D uncertain. Source material: whole blood. This receptor was taken from an adult who was a healthcare worker with PCR-confirmed SARS-CoV-2 infection or an uninfected control (not recorded which). The DNA of the CDR3 is TGTGCCCCGAGGGTTTACGGTCAGCCCCAGCATTTT. Translation: CAPRVYGQPQHF.